This TCR beta chain was recovered during a study of T cell responses to AZD1222 COVID-19 vaccine. Notes on this clone: Its antigen is unknown.

Here immunoSEQ multiplex PCR was the method, and the copy in TCRdb shows in-frame clones only, minus some. The table has tens of thousands of clones, 60% to 85% seen once. The length of the CDR3 is 14 residues. Germline V CDR1 and CDR2: LNHDA, SQIVND (reference sequence). Trimming left V 5 bases short and J 9 bases short, with 17 bases between. Study-wide results and caveats: Two AZD1222 administrations were followed by greater Spike-specific TCR breadth and depth. A mostly white British donor set with more females was recruited, and clonal diversity was possibly underestimated. Baseline seropositivity characterized only a handful of AZD1222 recipients. A reported finding is that nearly half of spike-specific TCRs target unmutated variant regions.

Here the sequenced sample was peripheral blood, taken 28 days after the second AZD1222 dose. The chain joins TRBV19 to TRBJ2-1; TRBD2 might be the D (5 bases). The receptor comes from an adult who received the AZD1222 COVID-19 vaccine. The chain's CDR3 is CASSLSNSAGEQFF. The CDR3 DNA sequence: TGTGCCAGTAGTCTCTCAAATAGCGCCGGTGAGCAGTTCTTC.